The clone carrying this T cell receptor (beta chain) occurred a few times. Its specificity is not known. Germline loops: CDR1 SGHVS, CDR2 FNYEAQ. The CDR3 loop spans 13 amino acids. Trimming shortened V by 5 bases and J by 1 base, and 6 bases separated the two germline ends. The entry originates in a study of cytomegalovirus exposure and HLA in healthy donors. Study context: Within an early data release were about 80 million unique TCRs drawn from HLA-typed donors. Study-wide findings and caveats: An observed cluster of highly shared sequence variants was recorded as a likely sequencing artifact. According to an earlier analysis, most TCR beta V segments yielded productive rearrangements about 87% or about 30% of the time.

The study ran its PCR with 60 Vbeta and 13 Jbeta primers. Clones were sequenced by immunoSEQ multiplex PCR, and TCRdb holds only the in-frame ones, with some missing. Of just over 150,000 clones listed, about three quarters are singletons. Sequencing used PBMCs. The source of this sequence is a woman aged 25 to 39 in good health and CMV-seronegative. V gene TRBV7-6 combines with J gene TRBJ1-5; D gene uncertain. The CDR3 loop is CASSPSSNQPQHF. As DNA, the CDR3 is TGTGCCAGCAGCCCGAGCAGCAATCAGCCCCAGCATTTT.